Shown below are 23 T cell receptor beta chains from a single sample sequenced in a study of T-cell memory formation after mild COVID-19 (dated by TCRdb to the early 2020s). Libraries were constructed by 5' RACE. TCRdb lists the instrument as Illumina NovaSeq 6000. TCRdb redid the processing of the public reads, applying fastp at Q25 and MiXCR, and retained in-frame beta chains. CDR3 protein duplicates are merged, each entry listing the most common genes and DNA. The sample table shows approximately 100,000 distinct CDR3 sequences, and around 10% are seen once. The leading ten clones occupy roughly 40% of the sample. The specimen was PBMCs or a T cell subset sorted from them (not recorded which). The receptors here all came from a man between 18 and 35 years old who had mild COVID-19 (a few samples of this study predate the infection). The sample titles of this study are shuffled in the database, so cell type and time point are left out; the donor was told from shared clones.

This clonotype came up a few times. The gene calls are TRBV10-2 and TRBJ1-2; TRBD1 aligns across 8 bases. V lost 6 bases, J lost 6 bases, and 9 bases stayed unmatched. This CDR3 is built from 14 residues. Germline CDR1 and CDR2: WSHSY and SAAADI. The CDR3 DNA reads TGCGCCAGCAGCGCAGGGGGCTGGCAGGATGGCTACACCTTC. Translating gives CASSAGGWQDGYTF.

This clonotype was counted a few times. CDR3 protein: CSVDGIAGEEDTQYF. DNA of the CDR3: TGCAGCGTTGACGGAATAGCGGGTGAAGAGGATACGCAGTATTTT. V usage is TRBV29-1 and J usage is TRBJ2-3; 7 bases line up with TRBD2. The germline V gene has CDR1 SQVTM and CDR2 ANQGSEA. V gave up 3 bases and J gave up 6 bases; unmatched junction bases: 12. CDR3 length: 15 amino acids.

This clonotype occurred a few times. The chain combines TRBV7-9 with TRBJ2-7, with TRBD2 matching over 7 bases. Per germline, CDR1 SEHNR and CDR2 FQNEAQ (reference sequence). The CDR3 runs 12 residues. The junction had 3 bases not matched to a gene; V was cut back by 8 bases and J by 2 bases. The CDR3 sequence is CASAGTTYEQYF. The CDR3 coding sequence is TGTGCCAGCGCGGGGACTACCTACGAGCAGTACTTC. The full variable domain, rest sourced from reference TRBV7-9 and TRBJ2-7, is DTGVSQNPRHKITKRGQNVTFRCDPISEHNRLYWYRQTLGQGPEFLTYFQNEAQLEKSRLLSDRFSAERPKGSFSTLEIQRTEQGDSAMYLCASAGTTYEQYFGPGTRLTVT.

This chain connects TRBV20-1 to TRBJ1-1; maybe TRBD1 (5 bases). The germline gives CDR1 DFQATT, CDR2 SNEGSKA (reference sequence). CDR3 length equals 15 residues. Trimming cost V 4 bases and J 4 bases, with 19 bases left between them. The CDR3 nucleotides are TGCAGTGCTACCCACCGGGCAGGGCAGGGCACTGAAGCTTTCTTT. It translates to CSATHRAGQGTEAFF.

This clonotype has more than one count but fewer than ten. CDR3: CSARVPGRNIQYF. In nucleotides, the CDR3 is TGCAGTGCTAGAGTTCCAGGAAGAAACATTCAGTACTTC. The V call is TRBV20-1, the J call TRBJ2-4; D uncertain. Per germline, CDR1 DFQATT and CDR2 SNEGSKA (reference sequence). The V end lost 1 base, the J end lost 6 bases, and 10 bases lay between the germline ends. The CDR3 runs to 13 residues.

The sample holds many counts of this clonotype. The rearrangement uses TRBV30 and TRBJ2-1; perhaps D is TRBD1 or TRBD2 (5 bases each). Per the germline V gene, CDR1 is GTSNPN and CDR2 is SVGIG (reference sequence). V dropped 5 bases and J dropped 0 bases, with 14 bases sitting between them. The CDR3 spans 15 residues. The CDR3 region has the DNA TGTGCCTGGGCCTTGGGGGTTTCCTCCTACAATGAGCAGTTCTTC. Translation: CAWALGVSSYNEQFF.

The CDR3 loop reads CATSDSGLSNEQFF. The CDR3 region has the DNA TGTGCCACCAGTGACTCCGGATTATCCAATGAGCAGTTCTTC. The chain couples TRBV24-1 to TRBJ2-1, with D unclear. The CDR3 runs 14 residues. The V end was cut by 4 bases, the J end by 6 bases, with 12 bases between. Germline-derived CDR1 and CDR2 are KGHDR and SFDVKD.

This clonotype came up a few times. The V call is TRBV6-6, the J call TRBJ2-2; D gene unclear. The CDR3 totals 13 residues. Per germline, CDR1 MNHNY and CDR2 SVGAGI (reference sequence). V was cut by 7 bases and J by 8 bases, with 14 bases left in between. The CDR3 bases are TGTGCCAGCACCTATGGGGTCCGAGGGGAGCTGTTTTTT. This translates into CASTYGVRGELFF.

This chain joins TRBV5-4 and TRBJ2-7; 9 nucleotides match TRBD1. V shed 4 bases, J shed 1 base, and the junction held 6 bases outside the gene matches. Germline CDR1 is SGHNT and CDR2 is YYREEE (reference sequence). CDR3 size: 15 residues. CDR3 coding DNA: TGTGCCAGCAGCCTGGGGACAGGGACTTCCTACGAGCAGTACTTC. Translating it yields CASSLGTGTSYEQYF. Combining the CDR3 with reference TRBV5-4 and TRBJ2-7 gives the whole variable domain ETGVTQSPTHLIKTRGQQVTLRCSSQSGHNTVSWYQQALGQGPQFIFQYYREEENGRGNFPPRFSGLQFPNYSSELNVNALELDDSALYLCASSLGTGTSYEQYFGPGTRLTVT.

The V call is TRBV12-3 or TRBV12-4, the J call TRBJ1-6; 8 bases map to TRBD1. The CDR3 covers 17 residues. V was clipped by 3 bases and J by 0 bases; unmatched bases: 4. The CDR3 DNA reads TGTGCCAGCAGTTTCCGGACAGGGAGCTCCTATAATTCACCCCTCCACTTT. This translates into CASSFRTGSSYNSPLHF.

This rearrangement joins TRBV5-1 to TRBJ2-3, with TRBD1 matching 7 bases. The CDR3 is 15 residues long. Germline-derived CDR1 and CDR2 are SGHRS and YFSETQ. V lost 4 bases and J lost 2; bases outside the gene matches: 7. CDR3 protein: CASSQGGSSTDTQYF. CDR3 DNA: TGCGCCAGCAGCCAAGGGGGCTCGTCCACAGATACGCAGTATTTT.

V is TRBV7-2 and J is TRBJ2-2, with 11 bases fitting TRBD2. CDR3 size: 16 residues. Germline CDR1 reads SGHTA; CDR2 reads FQGNSA. The trim removed 5 bases at V and 6 bases at J, leaving 8 bases unmatched. The CDR3 DNA follows: TGTGCCAGCAGCCTGTCTAGCGGGGGGAAGGCCGGGGAGCTGTTTTTT. This translates into CASSLSSGGKAGELFF.

This clonotype was counted at least ten times. The chain is built from TRBV5-1 and TRBJ2-7; the D gene is possibly TRBD2 (7 bases). Trimming shortened V by 2 bases and J by 2 bases, and 11 bases separated the two germline ends. The CDR3 totals 14 residues. Germline lookup yields CDR1 SGHRS and CDR2 YFSETQ. The CDR3 reads CASSLPGGAYEQYF. The CDR3 region has the DNA TGCGCCAGCAGCTTACCGGGGGGCGCCTACGAGCAGTACTTC.

The V and J genes are TRBV11-2 and TRBJ2-2; D gene unclear. The ends were cut back, 7 bases at V and 4 bases at J, with 4 bases in the middle. CDR3 length: 11 residues. The germline V gene has CDR1 SGHAT and CDR2 FQNNGV. The CDR3 DNA reads TGTGCCAGCATGGGCACCGGGGAGCTGTTTTTT. This encodes CASMGTGELFF.

The chain uses TRBV11-2 and TRBJ2-7; possibly TRBD2 for D (5 bases). This CDR3 spans 13 amino acids. Trimming left V 5 bases short and J 5 bases short, with 13 bases between. Germline V gene data show CDR1 as SGHAT and CDR2 as FQNNGV. The CDR3 protein is CASSPGMLDEQYF. The CDR3 region has the DNA TGTGCCAGCAGCCCGGGAATGTTAGACGAGCAGTACTTC.

Sample share makes this clonotype large. V usage is TRBV6-2 or TRBV6-3 and J usage is TRBJ1-5; a weak D match, TRBD1 (5 bases). CDR1 is MNHEY and CDR2 is SVGEGT in the germline V gene. The CDR3 sequence is 14 residues long. Trimming removed 6 bases from V and 2 bases from J, with 11 bases in between. The CDR3 is CASRSLQGNQPQHF. CDR3 nucleotide sequence: TGTGCCAGCAGATCACTACAGGGCAATCAGCCCCAGCATTTT.

The chain is built from TRBV4-1 and TRBJ2-1, with 9 positions matching TRBD2. This CDR3 is 16 amino acids long. CDR1 and CDR2 (germline): MGHRA, YSYEKL. The V and J ends lost 3 bases and 4 bases, in that order; junction bases with no gene match: 7. Here the CDR3 DNA reads TGCGCCAGCAGCCATCCGTCTAGCGGGGTATACAATGAGCAGTTCTTC. It specifies CASSHPSSGVYNEQFF.

This chain connects TRBV6-2 or TRBV6-3 to TRBJ1-1; D is ambiguous. Trimming cost V 8 bases and J 1 base, with 8 bases left between them. CDR1 MNHEY and CDR2 SVGEGT come from the germline V gene. This CDR3 spans 12 amino acids. CDR3 bases: TGTGCCAGCCGGCCGGGGAACACTGAAGCTTTCTTT. Protein sequence: CASRPGNTEAFF.

This clonotype turned up a few times. Germline is not matched at one junction end, which may reflect a read error. V gene TRBV7-2 combines with J gene TRBJ2-2, with 9 bases that match TRBD2. This CDR3 region has 15 residues. Looked up from germline, CDR1 is SGHTA and CDR2 is FQGNSA. The CDR3 loop reads CASSLAGMNTGELFF. The CDR3 coding sequence is TGTGCCAGCAGCCTAGCGGGGATGAACACCGGGGAGCTGTTTTTT.

In this sample, this clonotype turned up a few times. The DNA of the CDR3 is TGTGCCAGCAGTGAGCTTCGGGGGGCCCAGTACTTC. It is translated as CASSELRGAQYF. V gene TRBV27 combines with J gene TRBJ2-5, with 7 bases lining up with TRBD2. This CDR3 comprises 12 residues. V trimming: 5 bases; J trimming: 9 bases; junction bases outside the gene matches: 6. Germline CDR1 and CDR2: MNHEY and SMNVEV (reference sequence).

V and J are TRBV10-3 and TRBJ2-3, with TRBD1 identical over 12 bases. The germline gives CDR1 ENHRY, CDR2 SYGVKD. The length of the CDR3 is 15 residues. The V gene end was trimmed by 8 bases and the J gene end by 3 bases; junction bases not matched to a gene: 6. This CDR3 reads CAIGGTGGATDTQYF. As DNA, the CDR3 is TGTGCCATCGGGGGGACAGGGGGCGCGACAGATACGCAGTATTTT.

This clonotype has more than one count but fewer than ten. The V gene is TRBV7-3, the J gene TRBJ2-2; the match to TRBD2 covers 11 bases. CDR1 is SGHTA and CDR2 is FQGTGA in the germline V gene. CDR3 length: 14 residues. V was pared by 5 bases and J by 9 bases, with 5 bases of the junction left unmatched. The CDR3 DNA reads TGTGCCAGCAGCGTTAGCGGGGGGGCGAGGGAGCTGTTTTTT. Protein: CASSVSGGARELFF.

The chain recombines TRBV20-1 with TRBJ2-7; D is possibly TRBD2 (6 bases). The CDR3 extends over 12 amino acids. The V end was cut by 6 bases, the J end by 3 bases, with 12 bases between. From germline, CDR1 is DFQATT and CDR2 SNEGSKA (reference sequence). CDR3: CSAPQGGYEQYF. CDR3 DNA: TGCAGTGCCCCCCAGGGAGGCTACGAGCAGTACTTC.